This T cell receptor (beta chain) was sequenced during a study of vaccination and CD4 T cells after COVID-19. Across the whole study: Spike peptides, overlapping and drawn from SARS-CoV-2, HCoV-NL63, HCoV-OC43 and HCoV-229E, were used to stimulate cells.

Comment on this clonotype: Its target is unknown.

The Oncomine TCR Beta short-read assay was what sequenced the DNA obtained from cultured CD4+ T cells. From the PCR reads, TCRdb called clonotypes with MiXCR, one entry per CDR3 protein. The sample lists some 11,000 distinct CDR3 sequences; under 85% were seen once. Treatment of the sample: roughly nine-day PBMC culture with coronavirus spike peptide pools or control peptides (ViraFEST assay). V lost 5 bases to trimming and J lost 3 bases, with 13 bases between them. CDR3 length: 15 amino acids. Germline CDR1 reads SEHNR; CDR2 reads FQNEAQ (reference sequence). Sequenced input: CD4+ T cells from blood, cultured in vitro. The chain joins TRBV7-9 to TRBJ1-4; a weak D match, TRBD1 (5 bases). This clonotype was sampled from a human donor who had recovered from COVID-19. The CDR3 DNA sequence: TGTGCCAGCAGCAACAGGACCGGGGCTAATGAAAAACTGTTTTTT. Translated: CASSNRTGANEKLFF. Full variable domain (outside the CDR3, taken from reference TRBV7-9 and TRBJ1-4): DTGVSQNPRHKITKRGQNVTFRCDPISEHNRLYWYRQTLGQGPEFLTYFQNEAQLEKSRLLSDRFSAERPKGSFSTLEIQRTEQGDSAMYLCASSNRTGANEKLFFGSGTQLSVL.